This T cell receptor beta chain comes out of a study of human T cells and chemical hapten exposure. Time point of the sample: healthy volunteer bleed at 6 weeks. The template was total RNA from unfractionated whole blood. Ten or more counts support this clonotype. Via MiXCR, TCRdb re-called the RACE reads, giving one row per CDR3 protein. The sample has approximately 34,000 distinct CDR3 sequences, about 5.5% seen once. V was trimmed by 1 base and J by 4 bases, leaving 22 bases between them. Germline V gene data show CDR1 as LGHDT and CDR2 as YNNKEL (reference sequence). This CDR3 comprises 18 residues.

The chain is built from TRBV3-1 and TRBJ1-1; D possibly corresponds to TRBD1 (6 bases). This receptor was taken from a human donor in good health. Some clones in this sample may be carry-over from other donors' samples. Input material: whole blood. CDR3 nucleotides: TGTGCCAGCAGCCAAGCTCTAAGGGGGTTGGCGGGAAGCACTGAAGCTTTCTTT. Translating it yields CASSQALRGLAGSTEAFF.